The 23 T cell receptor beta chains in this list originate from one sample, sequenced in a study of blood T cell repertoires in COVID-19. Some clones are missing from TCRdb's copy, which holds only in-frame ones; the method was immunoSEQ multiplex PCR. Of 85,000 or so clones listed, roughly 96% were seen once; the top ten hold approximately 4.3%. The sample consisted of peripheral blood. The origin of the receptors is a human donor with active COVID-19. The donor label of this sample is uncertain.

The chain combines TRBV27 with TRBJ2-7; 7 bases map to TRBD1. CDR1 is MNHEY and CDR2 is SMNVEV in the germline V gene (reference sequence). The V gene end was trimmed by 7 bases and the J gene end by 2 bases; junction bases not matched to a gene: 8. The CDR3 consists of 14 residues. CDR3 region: CASTRQGPPYEQYF. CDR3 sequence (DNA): TGTGCCAGCACGCGACAGGGCCCTCCCTACGAGCAGTACTTC.

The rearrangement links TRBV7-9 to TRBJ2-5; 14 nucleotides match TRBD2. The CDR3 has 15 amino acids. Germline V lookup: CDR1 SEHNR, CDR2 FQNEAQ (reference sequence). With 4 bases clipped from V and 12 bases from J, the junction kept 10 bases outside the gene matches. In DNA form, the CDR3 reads TGTGCCAGCAGCTCCGATGGGACTAGCGGGAGTCCGAAGTACTTC. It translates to CASSSDGTSGSPKYF.

The CDR3 coding sequence is TGTGCCAGTAGTATAGAAGTCCCACCTAGCGGGGGAGCAGATACGCAGTATTTT. Protein: CASSIEVPPSGGADTQYF. The genes are TRBV19 and TRBJ2-3, with 10 bases that match TRBD2. J gave up 4 bases and V 0 bases, and 10 bases lay outside the gene matches. This CDR3 is 18 amino acids long. Germline loops: CDR1 LNHDA, CDR2 SQIVND (reference sequence).

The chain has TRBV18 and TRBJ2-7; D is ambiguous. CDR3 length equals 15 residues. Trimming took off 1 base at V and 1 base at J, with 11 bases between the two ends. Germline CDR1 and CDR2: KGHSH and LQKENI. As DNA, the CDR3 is TGTGCCAGCTCACCACTGGCGCGCGGTTCCTACGAGCAGTACTTC. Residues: CASSPLARGSYEQYF.

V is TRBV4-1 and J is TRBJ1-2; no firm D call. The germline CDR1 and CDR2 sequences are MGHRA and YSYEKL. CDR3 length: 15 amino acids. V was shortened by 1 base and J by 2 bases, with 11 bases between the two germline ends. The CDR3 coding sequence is TGCGCCAGCAGCCAAGGGAGGATGCCAAACTATGGCTACACCTTC. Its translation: CASSQGRMPNYGYTF.

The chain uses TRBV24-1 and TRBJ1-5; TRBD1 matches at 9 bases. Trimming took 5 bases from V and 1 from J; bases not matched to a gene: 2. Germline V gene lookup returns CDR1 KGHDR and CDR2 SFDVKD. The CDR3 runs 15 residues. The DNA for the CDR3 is TGTGCCACCAGTGCGGGACAGGGAAGCAATCAGCCCCAGCATTTT. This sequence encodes CATSAGQGSNQPQHF.

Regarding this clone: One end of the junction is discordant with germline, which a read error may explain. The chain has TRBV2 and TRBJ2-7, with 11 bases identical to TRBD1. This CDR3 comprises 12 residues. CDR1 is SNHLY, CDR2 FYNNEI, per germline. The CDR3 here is CASSEDWTGGGF. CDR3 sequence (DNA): TGTGCCAGCAGTGAAGACTGGACAGGGGGCGGCTTC.

Here the CDR3 DNA reads TGTGCCAGCAGCCCCGCCGGGACAGGGGCTAACGAGCAGTACTTC. Its protein product is CASSPAGTGANEQYF. V usage is TRBV11-2 and J usage is TRBJ2-7, with 10 bases fitting TRBD1. Germline-derived CDR1 and CDR2 are SGHAT and FQNNGV. The CDR3 contains 15 residues. V shed 5 bases and J 5 bases; nucleotides not matched to a gene: 9.

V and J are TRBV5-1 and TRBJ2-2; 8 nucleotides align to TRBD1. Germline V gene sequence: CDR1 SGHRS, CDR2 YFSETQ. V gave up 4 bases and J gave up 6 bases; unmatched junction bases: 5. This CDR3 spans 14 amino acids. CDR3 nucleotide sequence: TGCGCCAGCAGCCTAAGGACAGGGTCCGGGGAGCTGTTTTTT. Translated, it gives CASSLRTGSGELFF.

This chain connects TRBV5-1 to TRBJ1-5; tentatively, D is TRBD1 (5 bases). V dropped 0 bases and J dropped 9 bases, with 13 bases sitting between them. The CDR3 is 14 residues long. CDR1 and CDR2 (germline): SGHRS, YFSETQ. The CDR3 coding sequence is TGCGCCAGCAGCTTGGAGGCCAGGGTGGGGCCCCAGCATTTT. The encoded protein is CASSLEARVGPQHF.

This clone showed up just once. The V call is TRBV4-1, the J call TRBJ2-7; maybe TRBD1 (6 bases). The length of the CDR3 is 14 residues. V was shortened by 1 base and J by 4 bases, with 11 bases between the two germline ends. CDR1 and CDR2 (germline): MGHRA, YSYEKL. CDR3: CASSQAGEGYEQYF. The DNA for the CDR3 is TGCGCCAGCAGCCAAGCAGGGGAAGGGTACGAGCAGTACTTC.

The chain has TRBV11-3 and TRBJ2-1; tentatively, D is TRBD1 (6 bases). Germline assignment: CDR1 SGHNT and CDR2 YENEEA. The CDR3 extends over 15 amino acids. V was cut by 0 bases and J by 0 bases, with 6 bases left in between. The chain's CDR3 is CASSLDRGSYNEQFF. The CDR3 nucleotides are TGTGCCAGCAGCTTAGACAGGGGCTCCTACAATGAGCAGTTCTTC.

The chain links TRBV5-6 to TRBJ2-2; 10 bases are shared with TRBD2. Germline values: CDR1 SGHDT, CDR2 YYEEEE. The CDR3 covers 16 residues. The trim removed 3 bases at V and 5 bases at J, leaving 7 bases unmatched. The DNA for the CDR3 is TGTGCCAGCAGCTCTCTCAGCGGGGGGGCTACCGGGGAGCTGTTTTTT. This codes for CASSSLSGGATGELFF.

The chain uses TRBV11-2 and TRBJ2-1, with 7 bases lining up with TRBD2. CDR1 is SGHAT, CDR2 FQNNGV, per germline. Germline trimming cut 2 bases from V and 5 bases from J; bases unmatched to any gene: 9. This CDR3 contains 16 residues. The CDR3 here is CASSLIRGRVNNEQFF. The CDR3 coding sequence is TGTGCCAGCAGCTTAATCAGAGGGAGGGTCAACAATGAGCAGTTCTTC. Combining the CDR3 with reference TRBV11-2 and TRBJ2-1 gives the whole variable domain EAGVAQSPRYKIIEKRQSVAFWCNPISGHATLYWYQQILGQGPKLLIQFQNNGVVDDSQLPKDRFSAERLKGVDSTLKIQPAKLEDSAVYLCASSLIRGRVNNEQFFGPGTRLTVL.

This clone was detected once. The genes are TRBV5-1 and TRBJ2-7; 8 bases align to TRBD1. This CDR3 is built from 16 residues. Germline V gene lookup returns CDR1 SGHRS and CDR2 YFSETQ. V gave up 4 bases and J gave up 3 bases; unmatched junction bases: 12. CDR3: CASSKGQGKLDYEQYF. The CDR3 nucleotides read TGCGCCAGCAGCAAAGGACAGGGCAAACTTGACTACGAGCAGTACTTC.

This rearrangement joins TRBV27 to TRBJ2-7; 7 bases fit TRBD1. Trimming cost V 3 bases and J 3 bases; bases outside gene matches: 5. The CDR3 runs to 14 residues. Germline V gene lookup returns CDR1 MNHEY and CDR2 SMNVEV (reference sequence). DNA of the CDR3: TGTGCCAGCAGTTTCGGGGACAGAATCTACGAGCAGTACTTC. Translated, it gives CASSFGDRIYEQYF.

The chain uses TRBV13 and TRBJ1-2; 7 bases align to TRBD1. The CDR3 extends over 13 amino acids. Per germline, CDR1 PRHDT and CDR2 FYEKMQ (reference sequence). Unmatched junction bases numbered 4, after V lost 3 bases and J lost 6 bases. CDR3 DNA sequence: TGTGCCAGCAGCTTCCGGACAGGCGATGGCTACACCTTC. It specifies CASSFRTGDGYTF.

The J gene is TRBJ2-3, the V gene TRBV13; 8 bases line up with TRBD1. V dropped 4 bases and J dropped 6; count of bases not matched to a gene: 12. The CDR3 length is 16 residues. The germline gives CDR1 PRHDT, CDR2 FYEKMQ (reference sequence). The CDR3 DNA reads TGTGCCAGCAGCTCAGGACAGGGCGGGTTTACGGATACGCAGTATTTT. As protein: CASSSGQGGFTDTQYF.

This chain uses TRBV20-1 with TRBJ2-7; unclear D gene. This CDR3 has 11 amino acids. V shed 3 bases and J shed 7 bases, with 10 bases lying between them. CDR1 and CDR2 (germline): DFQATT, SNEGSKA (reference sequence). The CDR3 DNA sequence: TGCAGTGCTAGGACGATGAGGGAGCAGTACTTC. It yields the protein CSARTMREQYF.

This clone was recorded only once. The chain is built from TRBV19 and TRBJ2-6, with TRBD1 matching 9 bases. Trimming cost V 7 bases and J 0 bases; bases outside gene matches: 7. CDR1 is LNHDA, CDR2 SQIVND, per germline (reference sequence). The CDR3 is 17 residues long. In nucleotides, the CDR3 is TGTGCCAGTATTAGGACAGGGGCCCCCTCTGGGGCCAACGTCCTGACTTTC. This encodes CASIRTGAPSGANVLTF. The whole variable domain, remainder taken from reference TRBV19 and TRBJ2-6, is DGGITQSPKYLFRKEGQNVTLSCEQNLNHDAMYWYRQDPGQGLRLIYYSQIVNDFQKGDIAEGYSVSREKKESFPLTVTSAQKNPTAFYLCASIRTGAPSGANVLTFGAGSRLTVL.

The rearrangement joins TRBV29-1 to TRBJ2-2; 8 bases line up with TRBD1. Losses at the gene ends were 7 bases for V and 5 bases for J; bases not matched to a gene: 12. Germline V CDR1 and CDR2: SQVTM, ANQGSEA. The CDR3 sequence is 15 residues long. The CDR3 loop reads CSAEGRTGRTGELFF. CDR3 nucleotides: TGCAGCGCCGAGGGAAGGACAGGGAGGACCGGGGAGCTGTTTTTT.

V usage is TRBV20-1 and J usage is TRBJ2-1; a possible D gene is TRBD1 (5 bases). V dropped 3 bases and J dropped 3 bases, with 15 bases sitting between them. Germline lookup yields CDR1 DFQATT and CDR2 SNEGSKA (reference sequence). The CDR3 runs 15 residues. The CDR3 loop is CSASVAVGDYNEQFF. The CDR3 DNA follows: TGCAGTGCTAGTGTTGCGGTAGGGGACTACAATGAGCAGTTCTTC.

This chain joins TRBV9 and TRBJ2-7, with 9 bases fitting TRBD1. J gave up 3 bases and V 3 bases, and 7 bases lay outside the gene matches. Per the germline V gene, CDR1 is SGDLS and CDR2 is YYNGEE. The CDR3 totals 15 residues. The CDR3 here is CASSATGGIHYEQYF. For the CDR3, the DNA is TGTGCCAGCAGCGCTACAGGGGGCATTCACTACGAGCAGTACTTC.